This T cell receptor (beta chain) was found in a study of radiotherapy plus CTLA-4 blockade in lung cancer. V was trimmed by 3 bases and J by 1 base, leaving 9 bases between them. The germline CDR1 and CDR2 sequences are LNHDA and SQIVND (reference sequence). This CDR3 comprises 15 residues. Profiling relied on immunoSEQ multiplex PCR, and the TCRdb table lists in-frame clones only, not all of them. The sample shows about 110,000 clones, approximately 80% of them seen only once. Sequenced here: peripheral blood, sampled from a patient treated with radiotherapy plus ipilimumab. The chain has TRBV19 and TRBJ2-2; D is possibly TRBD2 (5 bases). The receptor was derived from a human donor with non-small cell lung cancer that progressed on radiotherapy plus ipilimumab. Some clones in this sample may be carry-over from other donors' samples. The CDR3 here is CASSIGLLNTGELFF. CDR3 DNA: TGTGCCAGTAGTATTGGACTCCTGAACACCGGGGAGCTGTTTTTT.